This T cell receptor beta chain was observed in a study of blood T cell repertoires in COVID-19. Study-level background: Sites in the United States, Italy and Spain provided acute and convalescent COVID-19 samples. From T cells, B-cell-depleted T cells, or PBMCs came the material, which was cDNA or gDNA.

The CDR3 is 15 amino acids. Germline loops: CDR1 SEHNR, CDR2 FQNEAQ (reference sequence). V lost 3 bases and J lost 2; bases outside the gene matches: 6. Original analysis: How many nucleated cells were present was estimated from reference gene primer amplification. Clones were sequenced by immunoSEQ multiplex PCR, and TCRdb holds only the in-frame ones, with some missing. V, J and clone size reflect that table, while D and trimming were determined from the DNA. The repertoire holds roughly 300,000 clones, about 82% seen once, with under 2% in the top ten. The table lists this clone with a count of one.

This chain joins TRBV7-9 and TRBJ2-7, with 8 positions matching TRBD2. Sequencing used peripheral blood. The origin of this receptor is a woman in her forties or fifties with acute or convalescent COVID-19. The CDR3 here is CASSFVGLGTYEQYF. The CDR3 region has the DNA TGTGCCAGCAGCTTTGTGGGACTAGGAACCTACGAGCAGTACTTC.